A selection of T cell receptor beta chains follows, all from one sample in a study of PD-L1 blockade in urothelial cancer. Profiled with immunoSEQ multiplex PCR; TCRdb holds only in-frame clones, not every one. The data contain tens of thousands of clones, 90% of them singletons. The source material was PBMCs, sampled around atezolizumab (anti-PD-L1) treatment. These receptors all stem from a man between 60 and 75 years old with urothelial cancer. CDR3s include the opening cysteine and the closing phenylalanine or tryptophan. A D gene is named only where the DNA matches it firmly. Some rows mark clone size as missing; the rest say once, few, many or name a class of expanded clone.

cdr3_length	v_call	j_call	clone_size	d_call	cdr3_aa	cdr3_nt
13	TRBV15	TRBJ1-2	-	-	CATSRDPGDGYTF	TGTGCCACCAGCAGAGACCCAGGGGATGGCTACACCTTC
14	TRBV7-9	TRBJ1-1	-	-	CASSRATANTEAFF	TGTGCCAGCAGCCGCGCGACAGCGAACACTGAAGCTTTCTTT
16	TRBV5-8	TRBJ1-5	-	TRBD1	CASSFRDRGDNQPQHF	TGTGCCAGCAGCTTCCGGGACAGGGGAGACAATCAGCCCCAGCATTTT
16	TRBV19	TRBJ2-3	-	TRBD1	CASSTRDRGSTDTQYF	TGTGCCAGTAGTACCAGGGACAGGGGGAGCACAGATACGCAGTATTTT
13	TRBV7-3	TRBJ2-1	-	-	CASSLTFRDEQFF	TGTGCCAGCAGCTTAACGTTTCGGGATGAGCAGTTCTTC
14	TRBV13	TRBJ2-7	-	-	CASSLSSGKYEQYF	TGTGCCAGCAGCTTATCTTCAGGAAAATACGAGCAGTACTTC
18	TRBV7-9	TRBJ2-2	-	TRBD2	CASSRTSGGARGTGELFF	TGTGCCAGCAGCCGAACTAGCGGGGGGGCCAGAGGAACCGGGGAGCTGTTTTTT
16	TRBV7-6	TRBJ2-5	-	TRBD1	CASSLESQGAGETQYF	TGTGCCAGCAGCTTAGAATCGCAGGGGGCGGGGGAGACCCAGTACTTC
16	TRBV10-2	TRBJ2-7	-	TRBD1	CASTGAPGQGSHEQYF	TGCGCCAGCACCGGGGCCCCGGGACAGGGGTCCCACGAGCAGTACTTC
20	TRBV10-3	TRBJ2-7	once	TRBD2	CAISERLGLAGKIITYEQYF	TGTGCCATCAGTGAGAGATTAGGACTAGCGGGGAAGATTATAACCTACGAGCAGTACTTC
16	TRBV5-6	TRBJ2-1	-	TRBD1	CASIGVGTGGWNEQFF	TGTGCCAGCATTGGTGTGGGGACAGGGGGTTGGAATGAGCAGTTCTTC
15	TRBV6-5	TRBJ2-1	-	TRBD2	CASSGLAGGPGEQFF	TGTGCCAGCAGCGGCTTAGCGGGAGGGCCCGGTGAGCAGTTCTTC
14	TRBV5-1	TRBJ1-2	-	-	CASSLSRPDYGYTF	TGCGCCAGCAGCTTGAGCAGGCCAGACTATGGCTACACCTTC
15	TRBV30	TRBJ2-1	-	TRBD2	CAWMKPGLAYNEQFF	TGTGCCTGGATGAAACCGGGACTAGCTTACAATGAGCAGTTCTTC
12	TRBV7-8	TRBJ2-7	once	TRBD1	CASSMTGVEQYF	TGTGCCAGCAGCATGACAGGGGTCGAGCAGTACTTC
16	TRBV5-5	TRBJ2-2	-	TRBD2	CASSTIAGTNTGELFF	TGTGCCAGCAGCACCATAGCGGGAACGAACACCGGGGAGCTGTTTTTT
14	TRBV5-1	TRBJ2-3	-	TRBD1	CATGAGQGTDTQYF	TGCGCCACCGGGGCTGGACAGGGGACAGATACGCAGTATTTT
14	TRBV19	TRBJ2-5	-	TRBD1	CASSGTGAPETQYF	TGTGCCAGTAGTGGAACAGGGGCGCCGGAGACCCAGTACTTC
14	TRBV19	TRBJ1-4	-	-	CATTGILENEKLFF	TGTGCCACCACAGGCATTCTTGAGAATGAAAAACTGTTTTTT
17	TRBV5-1	TRBJ1-1	-	-	CASSPWGGAGLNTEAFF	TGCGCCAGCAGCCCGTGGGGGGGCGCCGGGCTGAACACTGAAGCTTTCTTT
11	TRBV5-1	TRBJ2-4	-	-	CASSNENIQYF	TGCGCCAGCAGCAATGAGAACATTCAGTACTTC
15	TRBV6-1	TRBJ1-1	once	-	CASSDPGGKATEAFF	TGTGCCAGCAGTGACCCTGGAGGGAAGGCCACTGAAGCTTTCTTT
18	TRBV7-2	TRBJ2-2	-	TRBD2	CASSSGLAGGSGTGELFF	TGTGCCAGCAGCTCGGGACTAGCGGGGGGAAGTGGGACCGGGGAGCTGTTTTTT
18	TRBV27	TRBJ2-4	-	TRBD2	CASSPGTTAGASKNIQYF	TGTGCCAGCAGTCCCGGGACCACAGCGGGAGCGAGCAAAAACATTCAGTACTTC
15	TRBV9	TRBJ2-2	-	-	CASSARVADTGELFF	TGTGCCAGCAGCGCGAGGGTGGCCGACACCGGGGAGCTGTTTTTT
12	TRBV6-6	TRBJ1-4	-	-	CASSYSSEKLFF	TGTGCCAGCAGTTACTCGAGTGAAAAACTGTTTTTT
15	TRBV30	TRBJ2-3	-	TRBD2	CAWRPLGGAKDTQYF	TGTGCCTGGAGACCCCTCGGGGGGGCCAAAGATACGCAGTATTTT
15	TRBV6-5	TRBJ1-3	-	-	CASRGGSARENTIYF	TGTGCCAGCAGGGGGGGTTCCGCCCGGGAAAACACCATATATTTT
15	TRBV7-9	TRBJ1-2	-	TRBD1	CASSRSTGAPYGYTF	TGTGCCAGCAGTCGATCCACAGGGGCCCCCTATGGCTACACCTTC
13	TRBV29-1	TRBJ1-2	-	TRBD1	CSAGTGEIYGYTF	TGCAGCGCCGGGACAGGAGAAATCTATGGCTACACCTTC
14	TRBV6-1	TRBJ2-7	-	TRBD1	CASSHRTGEYEQYF	TGTGCCAGCAGCCATAGGACAGGGGAATACGAGCAGTACTTC
14	TRBV4-1	TRBJ2-5	-	TRBD1	CASSQDRGRETQYF	TGCGCCAGCAGCCAAGACAGGGGGCGAGAGACCCAGTACTTC
14	TRBV30	TRBJ1-2	-	-	CAWSLEGERGGYTF	TGTGCCTGGAGCCTCGAGGGGGAAAGGGGTGGCTACACCTTC
16	TRBV30	TRBJ2-6	-	-	CAWRFPFISGANVLTF	TGTGCCTGGAGGTTCCCCTTTATCTCTGGGGCCAACGTCCTGACTTTC
16	TRBV9	TRBJ2-3	-	-	CASSVEQGYSTDTQYF	TGTGCCAGCAGCGTAGAGCAGGGTTATAGCACAGATACGCAGTATTTT
13	TRBV27	TRBJ2-7	-	-	CASKTDRMGEQYF	TGTGCCAGCAAAACCGACAGAATGGGCGAGCAGTACTTC
13	TRBV28	TRBJ2-3	-	TRBD2	CASSLAGTDTQYF	TGTGCCAGCAGTCTAGCGGGGACAGATACGCAGTATTTT
14	TRBV4-3	TRBJ2-1	-	-	CASSQVLRSVEQFF	TGCGCCAGCAGCCAAGTGTTGAGGAGTGTTGAGCAGTTCTTC
15	TRBV19	TRBJ1-2	-	TRBD1	CASSIRDRDRYGYTF	TGTGCCAGTAGTATCCGGGACAGGGATCGCTATGGCTACACCTTC
13	TRBV11-1	TRBJ2-3	-	-	CASSFSASDTQYF	TGTGCCAGCAGCTTTAGTGCTTCAGATACGCAGTATTTT
14	TRBV5-4	TRBJ2-2	-	-	CASSRDSLTGELFF	TGTGCCAGCAGTAGGGACTCTCTCACCGGGGAGCTGTTTTTT
13	TRBV6-5	TRBJ1-4	-	-	CASSSVAIEKLFF	TGTGCCAGCAGTTCTGTCGCGATTGAAAAACTGTTTTTT
17	TRBV25-1	TRBJ2-5	-	-	CASSEEGRGRDQETQYF	TGTGCCAGCAGTGAGGAGGGCAGAGGGAGAGACCAAGAGACCCAGTACTTC
14	TRBV4-1	TRBJ1-2	-	-	CASSRPGDNYGYTF	TGCGCCAGCAGCCGTCCAGGGGATAACTATGGCTACACCTTC
15	TRBV11-3	TRBJ2-2	-	-	CASSFNGVNTGELFF	TGTGCCAGCAGCTTTAACGGGGTCAACACCGGGGAGCTGTTTTTT
15	TRBV5-6	TRBJ2-5	-	TRBD1	CASSLPPGQGETQYF	TGTGCCAGCAGCCTCCCCCCCGGACAGGGAGAGACCCAGTACTTC
14	TRBV5-1	TRBJ2-5	-	TRBD1	CASSLGGQQETQYF	TGCGCCAGCAGCTTGGGGGGACAGCAAGAGACCCAGTACTTC
16	TRBV4-2	TRBJ2-3	-	-	CASSPDRIRVTDTQYF	TGTGCCAGCAGCCCTGACAGGATCCGAGTTACAGATACGCAGTATTTT
13	TRBV5-1	TRBJ1-1	-	-	CASSLPLSGKAFF	TGCGCCAGCAGCTTACCACTAAGCGGGAAAGCTTTCTTT
11	TRBV10-3	TRBJ1-1	-	-	CAISEETEAFF	TGTGCCATCAGTGAGGAGACTGAAGCTTTCTTT
15	TRBV6-6	TRBJ1-3	-	TRBD1	CASSYSQGSGNTIYF	TGTGCCAGCAGTTACTCACAGGGGTCTGGAAACACCATATATTTT
16	TRBV5-1	TRBJ1-6	-	-	CASSDRLQHYNSPLHF	TGCGCCAGCAGCGATAGACTCCAGCACTATAATTCACCCCTCCACTTT
14	TRBV2	TRBJ1-2	once	TRBD1	CASSVGQGNYGYTF	TGTGCCAGCAGTGTAGGACAGGGGAACTATGGCTACACCTTC
16	TRBV7-2	TRBJ2-7	-	TRBD2	CASSVPSGVRSYEQYF	TGTGCCAGCAGCGTTCCTAGCGGGGTTCGCTCCTACGAGCAGTACTTC
15	TRBV7-3	TRBJ2-3	-	TRBD2	CASSFGGGPTDTQYF	TGTGCCAGCAGCTTCGGCGGGGGGCCCACAGATACGCAGTATTTT
16	TRBV9	TRBJ2-4	-	TRBD1	CASSVGTGGAGEIQYF	TGTGCCAGCAGCGTAGGGACAGGGGGCGCCGGAGAGATTCAGTACTTC
13	TRBV28	TRBJ1-5	-	-	CASREVVNQPQHF	TGTGCCAGCAGGGAGGTCGTAAATCAGCCCCAGCATTTT
15	TRBV28	TRBJ1-1	-	-	CASSLWGLLGTEAFF	TGTGCCAGCAGTTTATGGGGCCTTTTGGGCACTGAAGCTTTCTTT
15	TRBV4-3	TRBJ2-7	-	-	CASSQIGGAGMEQYF	TGCGCCAGCAGCCAAATTGGGGGGGCCGGCATGGAGCAGTACTTC
16	TRBV25-1	TRBJ2-3	-	TRBD2	CASSEITSGRADTQYF	TGTGCCAGCAGTGAAATAACTAGCGGGAGGGCCGATACGCAGTATTTT